This TCR beta chain was retrieved from a study of T cell repertoires in cytomegalovirus infection. TCRdb reanalysed the reads using MiXCR and keeps one entry per CDR3 protein. The sample lists about 240,000 distinct CDR3 sequences; about 12% were seen once. Trimming took 4 bases from V and 7 from J; bases not matched to a gene: 9. Germline values: CDR1 SGHVS, CDR2 FQNEAQ. The CDR3 contains 15 residues. There are many counts of this clonotype. Input material: PBMCs. The chain employs TRBV7-8 and TRBJ1-2, with 10 bases that match TRBD1. The source of this sequence is a human donor in good health (CMV status not recorded). Some clones in this sample may be carry-over from other donors' samples. The CDR3, as DNA: TGTGCCAGCAGCTCACCGGGACAGGGGCATTTTGGCTACACCTTC. As protein: CASSSPGQGHFGYTF. Filled out from reference TRBV7-8 and TRBJ1-2, the complete variable domain reads GAGVSQSPRYKVAKRGQDVALRCDPISGHVSLFWYQQALGQGPEFLTYFQNEAQLDKSGLPSDRFFAERPEGSVSTLKIQRTQQEDSAVYLCASSSPGQGHFGYTFGSGTRLTVV.